These 21 T cell receptor beta chains were all obtained from the same sample, sequenced in a study of blood T cell repertoires in COVID-19. Repertoires were generated with immunoSEQ multiplex PCR, while TCRdb's copy carries only in-frame clones and drops some. This table holds under 300,000 clones, 86% found once. Sequences were obtained from peripheral blood. These receptors were obtained from a young man with active or convalescent COVID-19.

The chain couples TRBV6-2 or TRBV6-3 to TRBJ1-2; D unclear. This CDR3 has 12 residues. The V gene lost 7 bases and the J gene lost 8 bases, with 14 bases spanning the gap. Germline V gene sequence: CDR1 MNHEY, CDR2 SVGEGT. The CDR3 DNA reads TGTGCCAGCATCCCCCCGGAGGGAGGCTACACCTTC. Translated, it gives CASIPPEGGYTF.

The gene calls are TRBV6-1 and TRBJ1-1; 7 nucleotides align to TRBD1. In germline, CDR1 is MNHNS, CDR2 SASEGT. The V segment lost 7 bases and the J segment 6 bases; nucleotides outside the gene matches: 5. This CDR3 has 12 amino acids. The CDR3 loop is CASNDREPEAFF. CDR3 DNA: TGTGCCAGCAACGACAGGGAACCTGAAGCTTTCTTT.

The genes are TRBV7-9 and TRBJ1-6; 7 bases map to TRBD1. The V segment lost 1 base and the J segment 9 bases; nucleotides outside the gene matches: 9. This CDR3 is built from 16 residues. CDR1 is SEHNR and CDR2 is FQNEAQ in the germline V gene (reference sequence). Here the CDR3 DNA reads TGTGCCAGCAGCTTAGGGGGTGGAGGGGGCGCTTCACCCCTCCACTTT. As protein: CASSLGGGGGASPLHF.

The chain recombines TRBV28 with TRBJ1-5; 8 nucleotides align to TRBD1. This CDR3 contains 19 residues. The germline gives CDR1 MDHEN, CDR2 SYDVKM. Trimming cost V 6 bases and J 4 bases; bases outside gene matches: 20. DNA of the CDR3: TGTGCCAGCAGCTGGGGGCGGCAGGGGGCTTCCTTTGGGAATCAGCCCCAGCATTTT. As protein: CASSWGRQGASFGNQPQHF.

Note on this clone: Other nucleotide sequences from this sample produce the same CDR3. The V and J genes are TRBV5-6 and TRBJ2-5, with D unclear. Germline V gene data show CDR1 as SGHDT and CDR2 as YYEEEE. Trimming shortened V by 0 bases and J by 5 bases, and 2 bases separated the two germline ends. The CDR3 is 11 amino acids. The CDR3, as DNA: TGTGCCAGCAGCTTGGCGGAGACCCAGTACTTC. Its translation: CASSLAETQYF.

V usage is TRBV5-1 and J usage is TRBJ1-3; TRBD1 aligns across 10 bases. This CDR3 has 15 amino acids. V dropped 4 bases and J dropped 0; count of bases not matched to a gene: 1. The germline V gene encodes CDR1 SGHRS and CDR2 YFSETQ. The CDR3 nucleotides read TGCGCCAGCAGCCGGGACAGGGGCTCTGGAAACACCATATATTTT. This gives the protein CASSRDRGSGNTIYF.

CDR3 in amino acids: CASSRSGTEYEQYF. In nucleotides, the CDR3 is TGCGCCAGCAGTAGATCCGGGACAGAATACGAGCAGTACTTC. The rearrangement uses TRBV10-2 and TRBJ2-7; 7 bases are shared with TRBD1. Germline V CDR1 and CDR2: WSHSY, SAAADI. The CDR3 covers 14 residues. The junction had 8 bases not matched to a gene; V was cut back by 5 bases and J by 4 bases.

The rearrangement links TRBV2 to TRBJ2-2; 14 bases fit TRBD2. The J segment lost 4 bases and the V segment lost 8 bases, leaving 3 bases of the junction unmatched. There are 15 residues in the CDR3. The germline V gene encodes CDR1 SNHLY and CDR2 FYNNEI. CDR3 in amino acids: CASGGLAGVTGELFF. CDR3 nucleotide sequence: TGTGCCAGCGGGGGACTAGCGGGAGTCACCGGGGAGCTGTTTTTT.

The chain has TRBV29-1 and TRBJ1-1; unclear D gene. CDR3 length: 10 amino acids. Germline assignment: CDR1 SQVTM and CDR2 ANQGSEA. V lost 6 bases and J 4 bases, leaving 6 bases between the germline ends. This CDR3 reads CSVSSTEAFF. The CDR3 DNA sequence: TGCAGCGTCTCGAGCACTGAAGCTTTCTTT.

The chain is built from TRBV11-2 and TRBJ2-1, with D perhaps matching TRBD1 (6 bases). Per germline, CDR1 SGHAT and CDR2 FQNNGV. Trimming cost V 3 bases and J 4 bases, with 7 bases left between them. The CDR3 is 13 amino acids. CDR3 nucleotides: TGTGCCAGCAGCTTGGACAGTTACAATGAGCAGTTCTTC. This translates into CASSLDSYNEQFF. Based on the CDR3 plus reference TRBV11-2 and TRBJ2-1, the full variable domain is EAGVAQSPRYKIIEKRQSVAFWCNPISGHATLYWYQQILGQGPKLLIQFQNNGVVDDSQLPKDRFSAERLKGVDSTLKIQPAKLEDSAVYLCASSLDSYNEQFFGPGTRLTVL.

The chain carries TRBV3-1 (or the pseudogene TRBV3-2) and TRBJ2-7, with D possibly matching TRBD2 (5 bases). CDR3 length: 14 residues. The V gene lost 1 base and the J gene lost 0 bases, with 7 bases spanning the gap. Germline V CDR1 and CDR2: LGHDT, YNNKEL (reference sequence). The chain's CDR3 is CASSQGSGSYEQYF. CDR3 coding DNA: TGTGCCAGCAGCCAAGGGAGCGGCTCCTACGAGCAGTACTTC.

The rearrangement joins TRBV6-5 to TRBJ1-2, with D possibly matching TRBD1 (5 bases). V lost 6 bases to trimming and J lost 4 bases, with 9 bases between them. The CDR3 extends over 12 amino acids. Germline V lookup: CDR1 MNHEY, CDR2 SVGAGI. The CDR3 DNA follows: TGTGCCAGCAGCGGGGGGGGCTATGGCTACACCTTC. Translating gives CASSGGGYGYTF.

This clone was picked up one time. V usage is TRBV13 and J usage is TRBJ1-6; possibly TRBD1 for D (6 bases). CDR1 and CDR2 from the germline V gene are PRHDT and FYEKMQ (reference sequence). V was cut by 3 bases and J by 10 bases, with 10 bases left in between. The CDR3 consists of 13 residues. In nucleotides, the CDR3 is TGTGCCAGCAGCTTCGACAGGTGGTCACCCCTCCACTTT. Encoded protein: CASSFDRWSPLHF.

This clone was seen only a few times. The CDR3 DNA reads as TGTGCCTGTCCTTCACAGCGGGGGTTAACGCAGTATTTT. Its translation: CACPSQRGLTQYF. V gene TRBV30 combines with J gene TRBJ2-3, with 8 nucleotides matching TRBD2. The CDR3 totals 13 residues. Germline CDR1 is GTSNPN and CDR2 is SVGIG (reference sequence). V trimming: 6 bases; J trimming: 9 bases; junction bases outside the gene matches: 11.

The chain is built from TRBV6-5 and TRBJ1-1; D perhaps matches TRBD1 (5 bases). The CDR3 length is 15 residues. CDR1 is MNHEY and CDR2 is SVGAGI in the germline V gene. The V end was cut by 4 bases, the J end by 0 bases, with 12 bases between. CDR3 DNA: TGTGCCAGCAGTTCGTCAGGGTTCATGAACACTGAAGCTTTCTTT. Amino acid sequence: CASSSSGFMNTEAFF.

The rearrangement links TRBV29-1 to TRBJ1-5; TRBD1 agrees at 10 bases. Germline values: CDR1 SQVTM, CDR2 ANQGSEA. V trimming: 8 bases; J trimming: 8 bases; junction bases outside the gene matches: 15. The CDR3 spans 15 residues. CDR3: CSITKTGTGDEPQHF. The DNA for the CDR3 is TGCAGCATTACAAAGACCGGGACAGGGGATGAGCCCCAGCATTTT.

Remarks on this clone: The same CDR3 arises from other DNA sequences in this sample as well. The CDR3 DNA sequence: TGTGCCAGCAGCGTCGACGGGACAGGGTACTACGAGCAGTACTTC. Amino acid sequence: CASSVDGTGYYEQYF. This chain links TRBV9 with TRBJ2-7, with 9 nucleotides matching TRBD1. This CDR3 has 15 amino acids. V lost 2 bases and J lost 3; bases outside the gene matches: 6. Germline CDR1 is SGDLS and CDR2 is YYNGEE.

The chain joins TRBV5-1 to TRBJ2-7; weak D call: TRBD1 (6 bases). The CDR3 is made up of 13 amino acids. Germline-derived CDR1 and CDR2 are SGHRS and YFSETQ. V was trimmed by 2 bases and J by 5 bases, leaving 11 bases between them. This chain's CDR3 is CASSFRTGNEQYF. The CDR3 DNA sequence: TGCGCCAGCAGCTTTCGAACAGGGAACGAGCAGTACTTC.

This chain uses TRBV19 with TRBJ2-7; 10 bases match TRBD2. With V trimmed by 1 base and J by 1 base, 10 bases remained unmatched. The CDR3 totals 18 residues. Germline V gene lookup returns CDR1 LNHDA and CDR2 SQIVND (reference sequence). As DNA, the CDR3 is TGTGCCAGTAGTATAGGGCGCTTCTCACTAGCGGGGTCCTACGAGCAGTACTTC. It encodes CASSIGRFSLAGSYEQYF.

This chain connects TRBV6-5 to TRBJ1-3, with D maybe TRBD1 (5 bases). V lost 8 bases to trimming and J lost 3 bases, with 14 bases between them. Germline-derived CDR1 and CDR2 are MNHEY and SVGAGI. The length of the CDR3 is 14 residues. The CDR3 sequence: CASSRGGGGNTIYF. CDR3 sequence (DNA): TGTGCCAGCTCTAGGGGAGGAGGTGGAAACACCATATATTTT.

V is TRBV30 and J is TRBJ2-2, with TRBD2 matching over 11 bases. This CDR3 contains 19 residues. Per germline, CDR1 GTSNPN and CDR2 SVGIG (reference sequence). V shed 4 bases and J 1 base; nucleotides not matched to a gene: 14. CDR3 DNA sequence: TGTGCCTGGAACCCTATAGCGGGGGGGCTGAATCGGAACACCGGGGAGCTGTTTTTT. This codes for CAWNPIAGGLNRNTGELFF.